Each of the 4 T cell receptor beta chains below was sequenced from the same sample in a study of brain T cells in children with intractable seizures. Produced via immunoSEQ multiplex PCR; TCRdb's table is partial and in-frame only. The sample carries over 95,000 clones, approximately 94% recorded once. The sequencing here drew on peripheral blood, taken at surgery. All receptors come from a boy under two years old with hemimegalencephaly and intractable seizures.

The J gene is TRBJ1-2, the V gene TRBV6-2 or TRBV6-3; 7 bases are a match to TRBD1. The CDR3 sequence is 13 residues long. Germline CDR1 is MNHEY and CDR2 is SVGEGT. Trimming at V came to 5 bases and at J to 6 bases, leaving 6 bases not matched to a gene. CDR3 bases: TGTGCCAGCAGTCCCCGGGACAGCAATGGCTACACCTTC. Amino acid sequence: CASSPRDSNGYTF.

The V call is TRBV6-5, the J call TRBJ2-1, with D possibly matching TRBD2 (6 bases). Germline lookup yields CDR1 MNHEY and CDR2 SVGAGI. Trimming left V 2 bases short and J 1 base short, with 9 bases between. The CDR3 totals 15 residues. The CDR3 nucleotides read TGTGCCAGCAGTTACGGCGGGATATCCTACAATGAGCAGTTCTTC. Translation: CASSYGGISYNEQFF.

The V call is TRBV9, the J call TRBJ1-6; 9 nucleotides align to TRBD1. Germline lookup yields CDR1 SGDLS and CDR2 YYNGEE. The junction had 1 base not matched to a gene; V was cut back by 0 bases and J by 9 bases. The CDR3 has 14 residues. In nucleotides, the CDR3 is TGTGCCAGCAGCGTAGAGGACAGGGGTTCACCCCTCCACTTT. Translating it yields CASSVEDRGSPLHF. Complete variable domain (other parts from reference TRBV9 and TRBJ1-6): DSGVTQTPKHLITATGQRVTLRCSPRSGDLSVYWYQQSLDQGLQFLIQYYNGEERAKGNILERFSAQQFPDLHSELNLSSLELGDSALYFCASSVEDRGSPLHFGNGTRLTVT.

This chain links TRBV12-3 or TRBV12-4 with TRBJ2-1; D remains ambiguous. V lost 8 bases, J lost 1 base, and 9 bases lay in between. The length of the CDR3 is 13 residues. The DNA of the CDR3 is TGTGCCAGCCGACTTAGTTCCTACAATGAGCAGTTCTTC. Its translation is CASRLSSYNEQFF.